The sequence of this T cell receptor (beta chain) was determined in a study of OX40 agonist ivuxolimab in advanced cancers. Study-wide context: Ivuxolimab is a fully human IgG2 antibody that activates OX40 (CD134).

Notes on this clone: Its antigen remains unidentified.

Findings and limits, study-wide: Relative to CD4+, CD8+ T cells held more expanded clones on average.

Some clones are missing from TCRdb's copy, which holds only in-frame ones; the method was immunoSEQ multiplex PCR. Of more than 70,000 clones in the sample, roughly 91% were seen once. The V gene's germline CDR1 is LGHNA and CDR2 YNFKEQ. This CDR3 has 16 amino acids. V shed 5 bases and J 5 bases; nucleotides not matched to a gene: 5. The clonotype comes from an adult with an advanced solid tumor such as melanoma, head and neck, liver or kidney cancer. The V call is TRBV4-2, the J call TRBJ2-1, with 14 positions matching TRBD2. Source: CD4+ or CD8+ T cells sorted from blood, taken in a trial of the OX40 agonist ivuxolimab. DNA for the CDR3: TGTGCCAGCAGCTACGGGACTAGCGGGGGAAACAATGAGCAGTTCTTC. Protein product: CASSYGTSGGNNEQFF.